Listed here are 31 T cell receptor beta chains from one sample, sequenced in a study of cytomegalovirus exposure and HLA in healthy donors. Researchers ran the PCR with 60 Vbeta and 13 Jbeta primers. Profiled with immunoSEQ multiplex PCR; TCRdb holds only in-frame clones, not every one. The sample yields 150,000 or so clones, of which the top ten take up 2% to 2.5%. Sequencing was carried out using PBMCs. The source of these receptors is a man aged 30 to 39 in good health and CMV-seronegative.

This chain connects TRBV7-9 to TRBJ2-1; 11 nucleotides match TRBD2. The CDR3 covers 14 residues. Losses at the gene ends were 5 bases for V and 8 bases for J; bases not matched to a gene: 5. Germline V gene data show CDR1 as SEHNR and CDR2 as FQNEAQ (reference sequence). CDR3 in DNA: TGTGCCAGCAGCCTCGGGACTAGCGGTTATGAGCAGTTCTTC. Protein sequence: CASSLGTSGYEQFF.

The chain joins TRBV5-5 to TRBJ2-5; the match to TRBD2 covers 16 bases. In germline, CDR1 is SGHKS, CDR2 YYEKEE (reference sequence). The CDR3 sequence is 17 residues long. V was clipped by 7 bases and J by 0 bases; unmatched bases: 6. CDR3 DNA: TGTGCCAGCTGCCCGGGACTAGCGGGAGGGTACCAAGAGACCCAGTACTTC. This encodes CASCPGLAGGYQETQYF. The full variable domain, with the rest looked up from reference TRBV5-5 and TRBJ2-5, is DAGVTQSPTHLIKTRGQQVTLRCSPISGHKSVSWYQQVLGQGPQFIFQYYEKEERGRGNFPDRFSARQFPNYSSELNVNALLLGDSALYLCASCPGLAGGYQETQYFGPGTRLLVL.

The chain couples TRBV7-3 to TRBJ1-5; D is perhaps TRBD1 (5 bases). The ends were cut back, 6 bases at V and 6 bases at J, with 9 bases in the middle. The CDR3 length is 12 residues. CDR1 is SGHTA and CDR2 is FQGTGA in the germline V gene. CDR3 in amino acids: CASRPRGQPQHF. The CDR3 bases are TGTGCCAGCAGACCAAGGGGTCAGCCCCAGCATTTT.

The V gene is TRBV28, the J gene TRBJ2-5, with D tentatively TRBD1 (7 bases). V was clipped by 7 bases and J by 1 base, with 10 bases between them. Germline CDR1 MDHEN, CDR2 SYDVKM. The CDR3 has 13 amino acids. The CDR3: CASTGGLQETQYF. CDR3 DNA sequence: TGTGCCAGCACAGGGGGGCTCCAAGAGACCCAGTACTTC.

The CDR3 bases are TGCGCCAGCAGCTTGGGGTCGGGAGTAAGGACAGATACGCAGTATTTT. It specifies CASSLGSGVRTDTQYF. The V and J genes are TRBV5-1 and TRBJ2-3; weak D call: TRBD2 (6 bases). V was pared by 0 bases and J by 3 bases, with 14 bases between. The CDR3 covers 16 residues. Germline assignment: CDR1 SGHRS and CDR2 YFSETQ.

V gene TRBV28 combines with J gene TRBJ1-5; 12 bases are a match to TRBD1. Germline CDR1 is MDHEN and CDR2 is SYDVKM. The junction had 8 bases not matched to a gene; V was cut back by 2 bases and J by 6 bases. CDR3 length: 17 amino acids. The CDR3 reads CASSLTSGTGGVQPQHF. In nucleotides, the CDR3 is TGTGCCAGCAGTTTAACCTCCGGGACAGGGGGCGTTCAGCCCCAGCATTTT.

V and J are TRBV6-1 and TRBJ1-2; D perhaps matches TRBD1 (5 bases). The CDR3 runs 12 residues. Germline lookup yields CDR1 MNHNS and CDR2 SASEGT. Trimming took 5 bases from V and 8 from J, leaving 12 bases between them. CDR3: CASSPDGGGYTF. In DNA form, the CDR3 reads TGTGCCAGCAGTCCGGACGGGGGGGGCTACACCTTC.

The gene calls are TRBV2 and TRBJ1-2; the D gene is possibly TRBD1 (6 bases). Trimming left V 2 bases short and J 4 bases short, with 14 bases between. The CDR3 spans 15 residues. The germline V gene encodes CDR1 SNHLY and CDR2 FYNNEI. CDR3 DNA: TGTGCCAGCAGTGAACGCAAGGACAGAATCTATGGCTACACCTTC. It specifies CASSERKDRIYGYTF.

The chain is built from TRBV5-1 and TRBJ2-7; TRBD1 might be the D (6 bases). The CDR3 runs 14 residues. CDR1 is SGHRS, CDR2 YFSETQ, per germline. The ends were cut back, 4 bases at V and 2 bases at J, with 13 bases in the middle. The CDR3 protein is CASSPTGATYEQYF. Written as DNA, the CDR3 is TGCGCCAGCAGCCCGACAGGTGCGACCTACGAGCAGTACTTC. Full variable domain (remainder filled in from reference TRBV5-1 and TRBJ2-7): KAGVTQTPRYLIKTRGQQVTLSCSPISGHRSVSWYQQTPGQGLQFLFEYFSETQRNKGNFPGRFSGRQFSNSRSEMNVSTLELGDSALYLCASSPTGATYEQYFGPGTRLTVT.

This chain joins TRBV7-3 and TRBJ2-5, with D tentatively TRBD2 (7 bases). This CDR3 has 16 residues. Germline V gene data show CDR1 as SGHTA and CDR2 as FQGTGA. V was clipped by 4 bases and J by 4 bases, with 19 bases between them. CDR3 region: CASSSGAGAFGETQYF. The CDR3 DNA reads TGTGCCAGCAGCTCAGGGGCGGGAGCCTTCGGAGAGACCCAGTACTTC.

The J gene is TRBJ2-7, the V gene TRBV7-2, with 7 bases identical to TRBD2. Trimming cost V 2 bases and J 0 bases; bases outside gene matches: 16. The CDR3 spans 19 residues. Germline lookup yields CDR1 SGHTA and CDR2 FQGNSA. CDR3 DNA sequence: TGTGCCAGCAGCTTACGCCCCTCGCATGGGCGGGAGCACTCCTACGAGCAGTACTTC. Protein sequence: CASSLRPSHGREHSYEQYF.

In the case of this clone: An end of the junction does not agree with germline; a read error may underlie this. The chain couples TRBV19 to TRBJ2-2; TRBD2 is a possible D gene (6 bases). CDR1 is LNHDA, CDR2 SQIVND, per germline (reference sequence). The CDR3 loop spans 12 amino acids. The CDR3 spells CASSPAVGGLFF. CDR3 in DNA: TGTGCCAGTAGTCCGGCCGTCGGGGGGCTGTTTTTT. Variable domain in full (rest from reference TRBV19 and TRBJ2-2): DGGITQSPKYLFRKEGQNVTLSCEQNLNHDAMYWYRQDPGQGLRLIYYSQIVNDFQKGDIAEGYSVSREKKESFPLTVTSAQKNPTAFYLCASSPAVGGLFFGEGSRLTVL.

The CDR3 nucleotides are TGTGCCAGCAGAGACACGTGGACAGGGTCTTTTGGGGAGCTGTTTTTT. This codes for CASRDTWTGSFGELFF. The V and J genes are TRBV6-6 and TRBJ2-2; TRBD1 agrees at 8 bases. The J segment lost 8 bases and the V segment lost 6 bases, leaving 14 bases of the junction unmatched. This CDR3 comprises 16 residues. In germline, CDR1 is MNHNY, CDR2 SVGAGI (reference sequence).

The DNA for the CDR3 is TGTGCCAGCAGAGAGACAGGGGGCGGGAGTCAGCCCCAGCATTTT. Its protein is CASRETGGGSQPQHF. The genes are TRBV6-1 and TRBJ1-5, with 10 nucleotides matching TRBD1. The CDR3 sequence is 15 residues long. The germline V gene encodes CDR1 MNHNS and CDR2 SASEGT. J gave up 6 bases and V 6 bases, and 8 bases lay outside the gene matches.

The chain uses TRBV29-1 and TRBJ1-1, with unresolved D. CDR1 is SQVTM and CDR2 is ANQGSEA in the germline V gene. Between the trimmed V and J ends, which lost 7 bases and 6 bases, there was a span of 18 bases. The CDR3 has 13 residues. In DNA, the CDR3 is TGCAGCGCCTCTACGGTAGTCGCCCCTGAAGCTTTCTTT. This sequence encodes CSASTVVAPEAFF.

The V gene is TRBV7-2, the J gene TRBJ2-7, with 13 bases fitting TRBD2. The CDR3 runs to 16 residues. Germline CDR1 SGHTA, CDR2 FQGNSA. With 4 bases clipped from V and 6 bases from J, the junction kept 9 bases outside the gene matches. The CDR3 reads CASSSVRGLAGLEQYF. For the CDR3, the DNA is TGTGCCAGCAGCTCCGTCAGGGGACTAGCGGGACTCGAGCAGTACTTC.

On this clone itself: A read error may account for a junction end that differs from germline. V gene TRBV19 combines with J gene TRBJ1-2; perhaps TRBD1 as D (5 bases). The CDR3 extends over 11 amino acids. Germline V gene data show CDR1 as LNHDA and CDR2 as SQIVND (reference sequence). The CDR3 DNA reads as TGTGCCAGTAGTATCCAGGGTCCCCCTTTCTTC. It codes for CASSIQGPPFF.

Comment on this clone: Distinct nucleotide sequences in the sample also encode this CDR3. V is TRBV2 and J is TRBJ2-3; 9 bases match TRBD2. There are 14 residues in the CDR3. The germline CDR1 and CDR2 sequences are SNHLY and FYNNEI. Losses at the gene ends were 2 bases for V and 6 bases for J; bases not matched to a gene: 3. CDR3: CASSERRGGDTQYF. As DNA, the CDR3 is TGTGCCAGCAGTGAAAGGCGGGGGGGGGATACGCAGTATTTT.

The CDR3 loop is CATRSTGRDGELFF. Here the CDR3 DNA reads TGTGCCACCCGTTCGACAGGGAGAGACGGGGAGCTGTTTTTT. The chain couples TRBV15 to TRBJ2-2, with 7 positions matching TRBD1. This CDR3 spans 14 amino acids. V lost 8 bases and J lost 7; bases outside the gene matches: 10. In germline, CDR1 is LNHNV, CDR2 YYDKDF (reference sequence).

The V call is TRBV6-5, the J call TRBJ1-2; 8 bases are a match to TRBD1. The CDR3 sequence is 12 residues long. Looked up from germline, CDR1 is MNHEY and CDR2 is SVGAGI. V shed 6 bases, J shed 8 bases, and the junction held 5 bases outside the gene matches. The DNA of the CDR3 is TGTGCCAGCAGCCGGACAGGGATCGGCTACACCTTC. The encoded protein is CASSRTGIGYTF.

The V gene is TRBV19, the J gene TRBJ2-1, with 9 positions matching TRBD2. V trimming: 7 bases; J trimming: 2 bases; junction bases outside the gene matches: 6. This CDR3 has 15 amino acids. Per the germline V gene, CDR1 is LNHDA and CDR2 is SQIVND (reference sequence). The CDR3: CASTPTSGTYNEQFF. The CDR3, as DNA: TGTGCCAGTACTCCGACTAGCGGTACCTACAATGAGCAGTTCTTC.

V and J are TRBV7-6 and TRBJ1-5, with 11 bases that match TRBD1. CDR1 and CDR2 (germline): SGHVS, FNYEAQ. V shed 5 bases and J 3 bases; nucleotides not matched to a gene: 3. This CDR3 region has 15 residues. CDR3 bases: TGTGCCAGCAGCCCAGGACAGGGGGCCAATCAGCCCCAGCATTTT. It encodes CASSPGQGANQPQHF.

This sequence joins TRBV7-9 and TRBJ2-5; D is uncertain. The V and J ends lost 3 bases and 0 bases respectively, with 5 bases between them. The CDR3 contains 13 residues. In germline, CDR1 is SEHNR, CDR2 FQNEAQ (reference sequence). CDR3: CASSFTNQETQYF. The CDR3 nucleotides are TGTGCCAGCAGCTTTACTAACCAAGAGACCCAGTACTTC.

The chain's CDR3 is CASSHLGGVTGELFF. The CDR3 DNA sequence: TGCGCCAGCAGCCATCTCGGCGGGGTAACCGGGGAGCTGTTTTTT. The genes are TRBV4-1 and TRBJ2-2; tentative D call: TRBD2 (6 bases). V was trimmed by 3 bases and J by 5 bases, leaving 13 bases between them. This CDR3 has 15 amino acids. Germline CDR1 MGHRA, CDR2 YSYEKL.

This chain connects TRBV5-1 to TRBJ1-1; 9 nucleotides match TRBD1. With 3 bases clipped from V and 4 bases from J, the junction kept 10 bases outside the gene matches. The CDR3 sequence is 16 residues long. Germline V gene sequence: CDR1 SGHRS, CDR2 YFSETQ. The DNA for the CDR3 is TGCGCCAGCAGCTCTAACCCGGGACAGGGTTTCACTGAAGCTTTCTTT. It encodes CASSSNPGQGFTEAFF.

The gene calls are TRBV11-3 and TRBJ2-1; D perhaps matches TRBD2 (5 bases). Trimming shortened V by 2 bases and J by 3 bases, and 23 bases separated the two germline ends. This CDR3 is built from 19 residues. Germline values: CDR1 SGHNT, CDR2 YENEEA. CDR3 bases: TGTGCCAGCAGCTTACGAAATAAGCGGATCGGTCGGGGCTACAATGAGCAGTTCTTC. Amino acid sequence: CASSLRNKRIGRGYNEQFF.

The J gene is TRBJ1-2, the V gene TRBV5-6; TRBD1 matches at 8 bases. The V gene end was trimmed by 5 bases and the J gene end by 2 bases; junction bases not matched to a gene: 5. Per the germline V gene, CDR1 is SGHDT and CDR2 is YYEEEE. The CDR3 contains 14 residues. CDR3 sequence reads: CASRDRGSNYGYTF. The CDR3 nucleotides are TGTGCCAGCAGAGACAGGGGTTCCAACTATGGCTACACCTTC.

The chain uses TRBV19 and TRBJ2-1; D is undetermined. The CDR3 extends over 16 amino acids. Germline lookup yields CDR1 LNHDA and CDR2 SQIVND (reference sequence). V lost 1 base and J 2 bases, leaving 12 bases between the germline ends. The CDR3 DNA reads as TGTGCCAGTAGTATAGCCCCTCTGAGCGCCTACAATGAGCAGTTCTTC. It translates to CASSIAPLSAYNEQFF.

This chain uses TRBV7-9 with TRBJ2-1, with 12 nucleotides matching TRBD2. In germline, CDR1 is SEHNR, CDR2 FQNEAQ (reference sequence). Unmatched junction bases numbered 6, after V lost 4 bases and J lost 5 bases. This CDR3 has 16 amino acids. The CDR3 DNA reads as TGTGCCAGCAGCTCCCAGGGACTAGCGGGCCACAATGAGCAGTTCTTC. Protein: CASSSQGLAGHNEQFF.

The CDR3 DNA reads TGTGCCAGCAGTTACGGGGCAGGAGATCAGCCCCAGCATTTT. It specifies CASSYGAGDQPQHF. This sequence joins TRBV6-6 and TRBJ1-5; D is possibly TRBD1 (5 bases). The germline V and J ends were trimmed by 2 bases and 5 bases, with 10 bases remaining between them. There are 14 residues in the CDR3. Germline V gene lookup returns CDR1 MNHNY and CDR2 SVGAGI (reference sequence).

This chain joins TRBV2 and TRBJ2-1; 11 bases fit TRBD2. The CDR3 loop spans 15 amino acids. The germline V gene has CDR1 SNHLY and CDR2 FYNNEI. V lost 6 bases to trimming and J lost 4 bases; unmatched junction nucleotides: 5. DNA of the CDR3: TGTGCCAGCAGGGCGACTAGCGGGAAATACAATGAGCAGTTCTTC. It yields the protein CASRATSGKYNEQFF.